Sequencing of this T cell receptor (beta chain) was carried out in a study of cytomegalovirus exposure and HLA in healthy donors. CDR3 length equals 13 residues. Per germline, CDR1 SNHLY and CDR2 FYNNEI. Trimming took 7 bases from V and 2 from J; bases not matched to a gene: 2. PCR involved 60 Vbeta and 13 Jbeta primers. Profiling relied on immunoSEQ multiplex PCR, and the TCRdb table lists in-frame clones only, not all of them. This table holds roughly 220,000 clones, 82% found once. The gene calls are TRBV2 and TRBJ1-1; 9 bases map to TRBD1. Material for sequencing was PBMCs. This TCR derives from a woman aged 40-49 years in good health and CMV-seronegative. CDR3 region: CASMGQGNTEAFF. CDR3 DNA: TGTGCCAGCATGGGACAGGGAAACACTGAAGCTTTCTTT.